Listed below are T cell receptor beta chains from one sample, sequenced in a study of shared clonotypes between healthy human individuals. The protocol was immunoSEQ multiplex PCR, while the TCRdb copy is restricted to in-frame clones and leaves out a portion. Among millions of clones listed, approximately 95% were seen once. Sequenced input: naive CD4+ T cells from PBMCs. The receptors originated from a man aged 18 to 30 in good health. Some clones in this sample may be carry-over from other donors' samples. Each CDR3 is given with its conserved first and last residue. Fields, in order: clone size, J gene, V gene, CDR3 protein. Size is stated for part of the rows, as once, few or many counts, or as a class when the clone is expanded.

>-|TRBJ1-1|TRBV18
CASSLRDSLMNTEAFF
>-|TRBJ2-7|TRBV7-8
CASSLGQKGNEQYF
>-|TRBJ2-3|TRBV5-1
CASSLATMGSTDTQYF
>-|TRBJ1-5|TRBV7-2
CASSLVRNNQPQHF
>-|TRBJ2-3|TRBV7-6
CASRELAGGPAGTDTQYF
>-|TRBJ1-4|TRBV23-1
CASSQSGGPRDEKLFF
>-|TRBJ2-3|TRBV14
CASSKTADTQYF
>-|TRBJ2-3|TRBV9
CASSSMTGPADTQYF
>-|TRBJ2-7|TRBV2
CASIGTGPYEQYF
>-|TRBJ1-2|TRBV28
CASSQQDRGGGYTF
>once|TRBJ2-3|TRBV6-5
CASSKPGVTDTQYF
>-|TRBJ1-1|TRBV5-8
CASSLRLLNTEAFF
>-|TRBJ2-7|TRBV7-9
CASSPSDVYEQYF
>-|TRBJ2-2|TRBV20-1
CSVPLGGELFF
>once|TRBJ2-3|TRBV7-8
CASSLSVGSTDTQYF
>-|TRBJ1-5|TRBV7-9
CASSPAPATGGNQPQHF
>-|TRBJ2-3|TRBV2
CASTTTIAGSTDTQYF
>-|TRBJ2-5|TRBV29-1
CSVGTSGQETQYF
>-|TRBJ1-2|TRBV6-5
CASSYSSFYGYTF
>-|TRBJ2-3|TRBV7-9
CASSLTRTGPTDTQYF
>once|TRBJ1-1|TRBV5-1
CASSLDRDREAFF
>-|TRBJ1-5|TRBV28
CASSLAGLSGYSNQPQHF
>-|TRBJ2-2|TRBV29-1
CSVVIPTTSGRAGTGELFF
>-|TRBJ1-4|TRBV6-5
CASSYSVLAGDEKLFF
>-|TRBJ2-6|TRBV7-3
CASSNRASGANVLTF
>-|TRBJ1-2|TRBV27
CASKREWRGTGGYTF
>-|TRBJ1-1|TRBV7-3
CASSSLPRGNTEAFF
>-|TRBJ1-1|TRBV5-1
CASSFQGRMNTEAFF
>-|TRBJ1-1|TRBV7-8
CASSLLYSGQGKMNTEAFF
>once|TRBJ2-7|TRBV28
CASSTQPMPGQYF
>-|TRBJ2-7|TRBV28
CASTPPGRHEQYF
>-|TRBJ2-5|TRBV11-2
CASSLGDRAYQETQYF
>-|TRBJ2-7|TRBV9
CASSGTGSHEQYF
>-|TRBJ2-5|TRBV20-1
CSARLLETQYF
>-|TRBJ2-3|TRBV28
CASSLTRGDTQYF
>once|TRBJ2-7|TRBV5-1
CASSLGTGIYEQYF
>once|TRBJ2-1|TRBV29-1
CSAGSRLAGGMEQFF
>-|TRBJ2-1|TRBV11-2
CASSLGGKDEQFF
>-|TRBJ2-1|TRBV2
CADRNRDRDNEQFF
>-|TRBJ2-7|TRBV4-1
CASSQQGTYEQYF
>-|TRBJ2-7|TRBV11-2
CASSYWTLAGGDEQYF
>-|TRBJ2-7|TRBV13
CASSLLADPYEQYF
>-|TRBJ2-6|TRBV25-1
CASSASRTGPGANVLTF
>-|TRBJ1-6|TRBV11-2
CASSPGVGLRKGNPLHF
>-|TRBJ2-1|TRBV28
CASSPGYNEQFF
>-|TRBJ2-7|TRBV5-4
CASSSTPLPDPVASREQYF
>-|TRBJ2-7|TRBV4-2
CASSRLTGTSGIYEQYF
>-|TRBJ2-5|TRBV5-1
CASSREGGAPSRETQYF
>-|TRBJ2-1|TRBV10-2
CATREGGKGEQFF
>-|TRBJ2-5|TRBV14
CASSQPGLRTETQYF
>-|TRBJ2-1|TRBV27
CASSLERQIIYNEQFF
>-|TRBJ2-1|TRBV9
CASSGGTGYYNEQFF
>-|TRBJ2-1|TRBV2
CASRGPRGEQFF
>-|TRBJ1-5|TRBV15
CATSRVRAGQPQHF
>-|TRBJ2-7|TRBV30
CAWRQGSTVQYF